Listed below are T cell receptor beta chains from one sample, sequenced in a study of T cells in Graves' hyperthyroidism and ophthalmopathy. MiXCR was run by TCRdb on the multiplex PCR reads, yielding one entry per CDR3 protein. The repertoire consists of approximately 510,000 distinct CDR3 sequences, with about 45% occurring once and the leading ten covering roughly 45%. Material: peripheral blood or thyroid tissue (not recorded which). All receptors derive from an adult woman with Graves' disease, either hyperthyroidism or ophthalmopathy (not recorded which). Both conserved end residues are trimmed from each CDR3.

CDR3 protein: AIRQGRGVT
V gene: TRBV10-3
J gene: TRBJ2-6

CDR3 protein: ASTPRDTIY
V gene: TRBV7-2
J gene: TRBJ1-3

CDR3 protein: ASSPSTGTFSNQPQH
V gene: TRBV2
J gene: TRBJ1-5

CDR3 protein: ATTREGGALQETQY
V gene: TRBV15
J gene: TRBJ2-5

CDR3 protein: SVERNTEAF
V gene: TRBV29-1
J gene: TRBJ1-1

CDR3 protein: SARGSVGDDGYT
V gene: TRBV20-1
J gene: TRBJ1-2

CDR3 protein: ASSDPGAGISNEQY
V gene: TRBV25-1
J gene: -

CDR3 protein: ASSHLSPEGYGYT
V gene: TRBV4-3
J gene: TRBJ1-2

CDR3 protein: ATTYGYT
V gene: TRBV24-1
J gene: TRBJ1-2

CDR3 protein: ASRVTYTGELF
V gene: TRBV5-1
J gene: TRBJ2-2

CDR3 protein: ASSVGPELSYGYT
V gene: TRBV9
J gene: TRBJ1-2

CDR3 protein: ASSLARASEQY
V gene: TRBV7-2
J gene: TRBJ2-7

CDR3 protein: ASSAWAGEETQY
V gene: TRBV13
J gene: TRBJ2-5

CDR3 protein: ATSTGAGRTEAF
V gene: TRBV7-7
J gene: TRBJ1-1

CDR3 protein: AISPEGANVLT
V gene: TRBV7-9
J gene: TRBJ2-6

CDR3 protein: ASSQTTGAEQY
V gene: TRBV2
J gene: TRBJ2-7

CDR3 protein: SLGQVASYEQY
V gene: TRBV29-1
J gene: TRBJ2-7

CDR3 protein: ASSPGDGEQY
V gene: TRBV19
J gene: TRBJ2-7

CDR3 protein: ASRRGASNQPQH
V gene: TRBV25-1
J gene: TRBJ1-5

CDR3 protein: ATWTDDTYEQY
V gene: TRBV10-3
J gene: TRBJ2-7

CDR3 protein: ASSPVSGGYT
V gene: TRBV9
J gene: TRBJ1-2

CDR3 protein: ASNLGLPMGYEQY
V gene: TRBV7-2
J gene: TRBJ2-7

CDR3 protein: SARDGRGTGNTIY
V gene: TRBV20-1
J gene: TRBJ1-3

CDR3 protein: ASSEALAGVSEQY
V gene: TRBV2
J gene: TRBJ2-7

CDR3 protein: SARDISRETQY
V gene: TRBV20-1
J gene: TRBJ2-5

CDR3 protein: AVRTGRTEAF
V gene: TRBV30
J gene: TRBJ1-1

CDR3 protein: ASGVGRWTVGEKLF
V gene: TRBV7-2
J gene: TRBJ1-4

CDR3 protein: SARDIRRGSTFTEAF
V gene: TRBV20-1
J gene: TRBJ1-1

CDR3 protein: SLGLSSYNSPLH
V gene: TRBV20-1
J gene: TRBJ1-6

CDR3 protein: AWNPGVSNYGYT
V gene: TRBV30
J gene: TRBJ1-2

CDR3 protein: ASSLTQDQPQH
V gene: TRBV18
J gene: TRBJ1-5

CDR3 protein: ASSAHPGGSYEQY
V gene: TRBV9
J gene: TRBJ2-7

CDR3 protein: ASSQPLHAKTQY
V gene: TRBV7-9
J gene: TRBJ2-5